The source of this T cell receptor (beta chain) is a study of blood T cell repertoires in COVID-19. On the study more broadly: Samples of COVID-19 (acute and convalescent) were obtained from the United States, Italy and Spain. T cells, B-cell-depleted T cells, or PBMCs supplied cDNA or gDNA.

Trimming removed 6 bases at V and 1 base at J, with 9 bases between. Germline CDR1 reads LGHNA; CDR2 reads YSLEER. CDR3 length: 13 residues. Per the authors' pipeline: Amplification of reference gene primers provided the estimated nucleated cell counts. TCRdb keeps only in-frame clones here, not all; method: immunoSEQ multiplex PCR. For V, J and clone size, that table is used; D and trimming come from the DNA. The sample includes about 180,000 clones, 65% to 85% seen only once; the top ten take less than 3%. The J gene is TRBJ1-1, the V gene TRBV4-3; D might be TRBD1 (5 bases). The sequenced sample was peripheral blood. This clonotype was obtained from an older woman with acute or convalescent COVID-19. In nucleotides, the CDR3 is TGCGCCAGCAGTAGGGGCCAGAACACTGAAGCTTTCTTT. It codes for CASSRGQNTEAFF.